These 14 T cell receptor beta chains were all obtained from the same sample, sequenced in a study of T cells in Graves' hyperthyroidism and ophthalmopathy (dated by TCRdb to between 2018 and 2021). The library was built by means of multiplex PCR. These reads were obtained on an Illumina HiSeq 2000. TCR beta CDR3 regions were amplified from RNA transcripts. The first round of RT-PCR for the TCR CDR3 was performed with the HTBI primer set and the Qiagen OneStep RT-PCR kit. In TCRdb, the public reads were trimmed at Q25 with fastp and aligned with MiXCR, with productive beta chains retained. CDR3 protein sequences are deduplicated, and each keeps its most common genes and DNA. In this sample the table shows roughly 530,000 distinct CDR3 sequences, more than 15% of which occur a single time. In total, the top ten clones hold 17% of the sample. The sequenced sample consisted of blood. Receptors originate from a woman between 18 and 29 years old with Graves' ophthalmopathy.

The chain links TRBV20-1 to TRBJ2-4; D possibly corresponds to TRBD1 (6 bases). Germline V CDR1 and CDR2: DFQATT, SNEGSKA (reference sequence). The CDR3 spans 15 residues. The V end lost 5 bases, the J end lost 1 base, and 15 bases lay between the germline ends. DNA for the CDR3: TGCAGTGCTCATAAGGGGGTTCTTGCCAAAAACATTCAGTACTTC. Translation: CSAHKGVLAKNIQYF.

This clonotype was counted only a few times. This CDR3 reads CASSLPRAGGDEQYF. In DNA form, the CDR3 reads TGTGCCAGCAGCCTACCCCGGGCAGGGGGCGACGAGCAGTACTTC. The chain links TRBV16 to TRBJ2-7; TRBD1 matches 8 bases. Germline CDR1 is KGHSY and CDR2 is FQNENV. The CDR3 extends over 15 amino acids. Losses at the gene ends were 4 bases for V and 5 bases for J; bases not matched to a gene: 10.

This clonotype was counted only a few times. CDR3 sequence: CASSWAAVSYEQYF. The CDR3 DNA is TGCGCCAGCAGCTGGGCCGCAGTTTCCTACGAGCAGTACTTC. The chain recombines TRBV5-1 with TRBJ2-7; no firm D call. Germline CDR1 and CDR2: SGHRS and YFSETQ. Trimming cost V 3 bases and J 1 base, with 11 bases left between them. The CDR3 covers 14 residues. The full variable domain, in which reference TRBV5-1 and TRBJ2-7 provide the parts outside the CDR3, is KAGVTQTPRYLIKTRGQQVTLSCSPISGHRSVSWYQQTPGQGLQFLFEYFSETQRNKGNFPGRFSGRQFSNSRSEMNVSTLELGDSALYLCASSWAAVSYEQYFGPGTRLTVT.

This chain uses TRBV6-1 with TRBJ1-6; no firm D call. Between the trimmed V and J ends, which lost 2 bases and 14 bases, there was a span of 13 bases. CDR1 MNHNS and CDR2 SASEGT come from the germline V gene. CDR3 length: 13 residues. CDR3 residues: CASSEIGQITLHF. For the CDR3, the DNA is TGTGCCAGCAGTGAAATTGGCCAGATCACCCTCCACTTT.

Comments on this clonotype: One end of the junction varies from germline; a read error may be responsible. V gene TRBV7-7 combines with J gene TRBJ2-7, with TRBD2 matching 7 bases. CDR1 is SSHAT and CDR2 is FNYEAQ in the germline V gene (reference sequence). The CDR3 spans 15 residues. The CDR3 DNA reads as TGTGCTAGCAGCCCGAACCTAGCGGCGGCCAACGAGCAGTACTTC. Translating it yields CASSPNLAAANEQYF.

This clonotype was seen a few times. V usage is TRBV14 and J usage is TRBJ1-2; D gene ambiguous. The germline CDR1 and CDR2 sequences are SGHDN and FVKESK. Trimming shortened V by 2 bases and J by 4 bases, and 8 bases separated the two germline ends. This CDR3 is 13 amino acids long. Here the CDR3 reads CASSQSWIYGYTF. CDR3 sequence (DNA): TGTGCCAGCAGCCAATCCTGGATCTATGGCTACACCTTC.

This chain joins TRBV5-1 and TRBJ2-7; D unclear. The CDR3 runs to 12 residues. V lost 5 bases and J lost 2, with 8 bases in between. Germline V gene data show CDR1 as SGHRS and CDR2 as YFSETQ. Written as DNA, the CDR3 is TGCGCCAGCAGGTGGGATACCTACGAGCAGTACTTC. It specifies CASRWDTYEQYF.

V usage is TRBV28 and J usage is TRBJ2-6; D unresolved. Between the trimmed V and J ends, which lost 8 bases and 2 bases, there was a span of 7 bases. In germline, CDR1 is MDHEN, CDR2 SYDVKM. This CDR3 region has 13 residues. The CDR3 coding sequence is TGTGCCAGCTGGACGGCTGGGGCCAACGTCCTGACTTTC. This sequence encodes CASWTAGANVLTF.

This CDR3 is CASSWDRMNSPLHF. Here the CDR3 DNA reads TGTGCCAGCAGTTGGGACCGCATGAATTCACCCCTCCACTTT. The genes are TRBV6-2 or TRBV6-3 and TRBJ1-6, with a tentative D call TRBD1 (5 bases). Germline V gene sequence: CDR1 MNHEY, CDR2 SVGEGT. This CDR3 spans 14 amino acids. Trimming removed 4 bases from V and 7 bases from J, with 11 bases in between.

A few counts support this clonotype. The rearrangement joins TRBV7-6 to TRBJ2-2, with D unclear. V lost 1 base and J 7 bases, leaving 10 bases between the germline ends. The CDR3 length is 14 residues. Germline loops: CDR1 SGHVS, CDR2 FNYEAQ. The CDR3 sequence: CASSLEPRGGELFF. CDR3 in DNA: TGTGCCAGCAGCTTAGAACCCCGCGGCGGGGAGCTGTTTTTT.

This clonotype showed up many times. This chain links TRBV28 with TRBJ2-7; D may be TRBD1 or TRBD2 (7 bases each). The ends were cut back, 6 bases at V and 0 bases at J, with 12 bases in the middle. In germline, CDR1 is MDHEN, CDR2 SYDVKM. The CDR3 extends over 14 amino acids. DNA for the CDR3: TGTGCCAGCAGGCCAGGGGGGGACTCCTACGAGCAGTACTTC. Its protein product is CASRPGGDSYEQYF.

The rearrangement joins TRBV19 to TRBJ2-7; no firm D call. The length of the CDR3 is 14 residues. The ends were cut back, 4 bases at V and 1 base at J, with 11 bases in the middle. CDR1 LNHDA and CDR2 SQIVND come from the germline V gene (reference sequence). CDR3 amino acids: CASSTLGLSYEQYF. CDR3 in DNA: TGTGCCAGTAGTACCCTCGGGCTATCCTACGAGCAGTACTTC.

This chain uses TRBV20-1 with TRBJ2-1; the D gene is possibly TRBD1 (5 bases). This CDR3 spans 13 amino acids. Trimming stripped 4 bases from V and 2 bases from J, with 9 bases between. Germline-derived CDR1 and CDR2 are DFQATT and SNEGSKA (reference sequence). CDR3 amino acids: CSAKGVTYNEQFF. In DNA, the CDR3 is TGCAGTGCTAAAGGGGTGACCTACAATGAGCAGTTCTTC.

The table lists this clonotype with many counts. This clone may be a read error of a much larger clone one base away. J is TRBJ2-5 and V is TRBV6-1, with D uncertain. In germline, CDR1 is MNHNS, CDR2 SASEGT. The CDR3 loop spans 11 amino acids. Deletions cut 6 bases from V and 5 bases from J, with 7 bases between. DNA for the CDR3: TGTGCCAGCAGCCAAGCGGAGACCCAGTACTTC. It translates to CASSQAETQYF.